These T cell receptor beta chains were read from a single sample in a study of T-cell reconstitution after alpha-beta-depleted transplantation in children. TCRdb reprocessed the PCR reads with MiXCR, giving one entry per CDR3 protein. The table shows more than 250,000 distinct CDR3 sequences, with 9.5% to 10% occurring only once. The specimen was PBMCs from the stem cell graft donor, collected from the stem cell graft. The receptor set was obtained from a human donor who donated a stem cell graft to a child with SCID. Each CDR3 is given with its conserved first and last residue. Fields, in order: D gene, clone size, J gene, V gene, CDR3 DNA, CDR3 protein. The D gene is left open where the match is weak. Clone size is given for some rows only: seen once, a few or many times, or a class if the clone is expanded.

D: TRBD1
size: .
J: TRBJ2-3
V: TRBV2
DNA: TGTGCCAGCATCGACAGGGGAGGCACAGATACGCAGTATTTT
CDR3: CASIDRGGTDTQYF

D: .
size: few
J: TRBJ2-3
V: TRBV12-3/TRBV12-4
DNA: TGTGCCAGCAGTTTCGGGGGCGGCAGGGGCACAGATACGCAGTATTTT
CDR3: CASSFGGGRGTDTQYF

D: .
size: .
J: TRBJ2-3
V: TRBV7-3
DNA: TGTGCCAGCAGCCGGACGACGTCTAGGGCAGATACGCAGTATTTT
CDR3: CASSRTTSRADTQYF

D: .
size: many
J: TRBJ2-1
V: TRBV12-3/TRBV12-4
DNA: TGCGCCAGCAGCTTGGCGTACAATGAGCAGTTCTTC
CDR3: CASSLAYNEQFF

D: TRBD2
size: .
J: TRBJ2-3
V: TRBV10-3
DNA: TGTGCCATCAGGGGGACTAGCGGGGGGGCCTTCGCAGATACGCAGTATTTT
CDR3: CAIRGTSGGAFADTQYF

D: .
size: .
J: TRBJ1-3
V: TRBV11-2
DNA: TGTGCCAGCAGACGGACAAACTCTGGAAACACCATATATTTT
CDR3: CASRRTNSGNTIYF

D: .
size: many
J: TRBJ1-1
V: TRBV5-6
DNA: TGTGCCAGCAGCTTCGGACGGAACACTGAAGCTTTCTTT
CDR3: CASSFGRNTEAFF

D: .
size: .
J: TRBJ1-4
V: TRBV20-1
DNA: TGCAGTGCGCTGACCGACCATGAAAAACTGTTTTTT
CDR3: CSALTDHEKLFF

D: .
size: .
J: TRBJ2-7
V: TRBV12-3/TRBV12-4
DNA: TGTGCCAGCAGTATGAGCTCCTACGAGCAGTACTTC
CDR3: CASSMSSYEQYF

D: .
size: few
J: TRBJ1-5
V: TRBV2
DNA: TGTGCCAGCAGTGACGCGGGGCAAAATCAGCCCCAGCATTTT
CDR3: CASSDAGQNQPQHF

D: .
size: .
J: TRBJ2-2
V: TRBV5-5
DNA: TGTGCCAGCAGCTATATACGGCGACAGGCGGGCACCGGGGAGCTGTTTTTT
CDR3: CASSYIRRQAGTGELFF

D: TRBD1
size: many
J: TRBJ1-1
V: TRBV12-3/TRBV12-4
DNA: TGTGCCAGCTCCCCAGGGGGGAACACTGAAGCTTTCTTT
CDR3: CASSPGGNTEAFF

D: .
size: few
J: TRBJ2-5
V: TRBV18
DNA: TGTGCCAGCTCACCACGAGTCGGACTGGAGACCCAGTACTTC
CDR3: CASSPRVGLETQYF

D: TRBD2
size: .
J: TRBJ2-1
V: TRBV20-1
DNA: TGCAGTGCCTCTAGCGGGGGCATGTATGAGCAGTTCTTC
CDR3: CSASSGGMYEQFF

D: .
size: .
J: TRBJ2-1
V: TRBV5-1
DNA: TGCGCCAGCAGCCTGTCAGGGAACGAGCTCTACAATGAGCAGTTCTTC
CDR3: CASSLSGNELYNEQFF

D: TRBD1
size: .
J: TRBJ1-1
V: TRBV12-3/TRBV12-4
DNA: TGTGCCAGCAGGGGGGTCAGGGGGCGATTTGAAGCTTTCTTT
CDR3: CASRGVRGRFEAFF

D: .
size: few
J: TRBJ2-7
V: TRBV20-1
DNA: TGCAGTGCTAGAGGCTCCCGCGACAGCTACGAGCAGTACTTC
CDR3: CSARGSRDSYEQYF

D: .
size: few
J: TRBJ2-1
V: TRBV12-3/TRBV12-4
DNA: TGTGCCAGCAGTCCACGTCGCTGGGGTGAGCAGTTCTTC
CDR3: CASSPRRWGEQFF

D: TRBD2
size: few
J: TRBJ2-7
V: TRBV20-1
DNA: TGCAGTGCTAGAGACGGGGGGGCCTACGAGCAGTACTTC
CDR3: CSARDGGAYEQYF

D: .
size: .
J: TRBJ1-1
V: TRBV6-2/TRBV6-3
DNA: TGTGCCAGCAGCTCCTTTTGGGGGTCGAACACTGAAGCTTTCTTT
CDR3: CASSSFWGSNTEAFF

D: .
size: few
J: TRBJ2-2
V: TRBV9
DNA: TGTGCCAGCAGCGTAGGCGGGACACCCACCGGGGAGCTGTTTTTT
CDR3: CASSVGGTPTGELFF

D: .
size: many
J: TRBJ2-7
V: TRBV12-3/TRBV12-4
DNA: TGTGCCAGCAGTTACAGGTACGAGCAGTACTTC
CDR3: CASSYRYEQYF

D: TRBD2
size: many
J: TRBJ2-4
V: TRBV7-9
DNA: TGTGCCAGCAGCGATGCGGGGGGTAAAAACATTCAGTACTTC
CDR3: CASSDAGGKNIQYF

D: .
size: .
J: TRBJ2-3
V: TRBV6-2/TRBV6-3
DNA: TGTGCCAGCAGTCAGGCAGGGGCCCTCGATACGCAGTATTTT
CDR3: CASSQAGALDTQYF

D: .
size: many
J: TRBJ1-5
V: TRBV12-3/TRBV12-4
DNA: TGTGCCAGCACCCAAGAGGCTCTACAGCCCCAGCATTTT
CDR3: CASTQEALQPQHF

D: .
size: .
J: TRBJ2-7
V: TRBV7-3
DNA: TGTGCCAGCAGCTTAGAAAACGCCGCATCCTACGAGCAGTACTTC
CDR3: CASSLENAASYEQYF

D: TRBD2
size: few
J: TRBJ2-5
V: TRBV5-5
DNA: TGTGCCAGCAGCTTTGGGACTACCCAAGAGACCCAGTACTTC
CDR3: CASSFGTTQETQYF

D: TRBD1
size: many
J: TRBJ2-3
V: TRBV20-1
DNA: TGCAGTGCGCCCGGACAGGGGTTCACAGATACGCAGTATTTT
CDR3: CSAPGQGFTDTQYF

D: TRBD1
size: .
J: TRBJ1-1
V: TRBV20-1
DNA: TGCAGTGCTTTGACAGGGGAGCAAACTGAAGCTTTCTTT
CDR3: CSALTGEQTEAFF

D: .
size: few
J: TRBJ2-7
V: TRBV10-3
DNA: TGTGCCATCGCAGATCCCGGGACCAACTACGAGCAGTACTTC
CDR3: CAIADPGTNYEQYF

D: .
size: many
J: TRBJ1-5
V: TRBV12-3/TRBV12-4
DNA: TGTGCCAGCAGTTTGAGCGACAGCAATCAGCCCCAGCATTTT
CDR3: CASSLSDSNQPQHF

D: TRBD2
size: few
J: TRBJ2-7
V: TRBV6-5
DNA: TGTGCCAGCAGCTTCTCTAGCGGGGGGGCCGGAGAGCAGTACTTC
CDR3: CASSFSSGGAGEQYF

D: .
size: .
J: TRBJ2-6
V: TRBV11-2
DNA: TGTGCCAGCAGCTTAGTTCCGACAGGGAGGTTCTCTGGGGCCAACGTCCTGACTTTC
CDR3: CASSLVPTGRFSGANVLTF

D: .
size: few
J: TRBJ2-3
V: TRBV27
DNA: TGTGCCAGCAGTTTAGGCACACAAATTAGCACAGATACGCAGTATTTT
CDR3: CASSLGTQISTDTQYF

D: TRBD1
size: few
J: TRBJ2-7
V: TRBV7-8
DNA: TGTGCCAGCAGCTTAGGATCCCCGGGACAGGGTAATTACGAGCAGTACTTC
CDR3: CASSLGSPGQGNYEQYF

D: .
size: few
J: TRBJ2-5
V: TRBV5-1
DNA: TGCGCCAGCAGCCCCGAACAGTGGGAAGTGGAGACCCAGTACTTC
CDR3: CASSPEQWEVETQYF

D: TRBD1
size: .
J: TRBJ1-1
V: TRBV20-1
DNA: TGCAGTGCCATATGGGACAGGGTGGGGGGGCCCACTGAAGCTTTCTTT
CDR3: CSAIWDRVGGPTEAFF

D: TRBD1
size: few
J: TRBJ1-4
V: TRBV20-1
DNA: TGCAGTGCTAGGGGGACAGCTAATGAAAAACTGTTTTTT
CDR3: CSARGTANEKLFF

D: .
size: many
J: TRBJ2-1
V: TRBV6-2/TRBV6-3
DNA: TGTGCCAGCAAGAGTTCGGGGGTAAATGAGCAGTTCTTC
CDR3: CASKSSGVNEQFF

D: TRBD1
size: many
J: TRBJ2-7
V: TRBV7-2
DNA: TGTGCCAGCAGCCCCGGGACAGGGGATTCCTACGAGCAGTACTTC
CDR3: CASSPGTGDSYEQYF

D: .
size: few
J: TRBJ2-1
V: TRBV12-5
DNA: TGTGCTAGTGGTTTCCAGGGTAATGAGCAGTTCTTC
CDR3: CASGFQGNEQFF